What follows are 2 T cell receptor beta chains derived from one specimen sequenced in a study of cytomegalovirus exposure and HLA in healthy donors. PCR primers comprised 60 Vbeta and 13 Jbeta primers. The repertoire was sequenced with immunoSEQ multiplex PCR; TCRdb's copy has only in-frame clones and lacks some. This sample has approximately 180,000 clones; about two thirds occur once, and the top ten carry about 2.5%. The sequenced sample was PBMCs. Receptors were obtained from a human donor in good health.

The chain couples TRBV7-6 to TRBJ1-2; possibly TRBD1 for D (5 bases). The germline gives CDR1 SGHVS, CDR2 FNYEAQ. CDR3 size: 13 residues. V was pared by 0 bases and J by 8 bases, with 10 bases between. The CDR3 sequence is CASSLAGQRGYTF. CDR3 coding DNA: TGTGCCAGCAGCTTAGCGGGGCAAAGGGGCTACACCTTC.

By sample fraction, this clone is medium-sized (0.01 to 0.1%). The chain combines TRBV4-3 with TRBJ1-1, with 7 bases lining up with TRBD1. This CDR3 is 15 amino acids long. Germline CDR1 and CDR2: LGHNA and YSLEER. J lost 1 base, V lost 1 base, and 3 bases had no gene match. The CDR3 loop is CASSQVAGGNTEAFF. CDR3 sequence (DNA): TGCGCCAGCAGCCAAGTCGCAGGGGGGAACACTGAAGCTTTCTTT.